The present T cell receptor (beta chain) was sequenced within a study of CD8+CD57+ T cells in acquired aplastic anemia. The overall study: 3 to 3.5 ug was the average amount of DNA from sorted CD4+ and CD8+ cells.

Germline V gene sequence: CDR1 SGHTA, CDR2 FQGNSA. The CDR3 is 14 amino acids. Deletions cut 8 bases from V and 7 bases from J, with 18 bases between. Patients included in sequencing had previously demonstrated CD8+CD57+ cell expansion by flow cytometry. Patients were therapy-naive when their blood was sampled. Details on this clonotype: Its antigen is undetermined.

It was genomic DNA that served as the template for profiling TCR beta VDJ and CDR3. One entry per CDR3 protein, called by TCRdb with MiXCR from the reads. The sample records approximately 250,000 distinct CDR3 sequences, around 82% being singletons. Overall study results and limits: The CD8+ Simpson's diversity of patients and controls was not significantly different. Overlapping CD8+ CDR3 repertoires of patients and controls contained under 30 shared sequences.

The sequencing input was sorted CD4+, CD8+, or CD8+CD57+ T cells (not recorded which) from PBMCs. The chain carries TRBV7-2 and TRBJ1-3; tentative D call: TRBD1 (5 bases). The source is a human donor with aplastic anemia. The CDR3 loop reads CASGSPGEWNTIYF. CDR3 nucleotide sequence: TGTGCCAGCGGCTCACCGGGGGAATGGAACACCATATATTTT. Complete variable domain (other parts from reference TRBV7-2 and TRBJ1-3): GAGVSQSPSNKVTEKGKDVELRCDPISGHTALYWYRQSLGQGLEFLIYFQGNSAPDKSGLPSDRFSAERTGGSVSTLTIQRTQQEDSAVYLCASGSPGEWNTIYFGEGSWLTVV.